This TCR beta chain was sequenced in a study of T cells in Graves' hyperthyroidism and ophthalmopathy (dated by TCRdb to the late 2010s). Regarding the study in general: Peripheral blood samples were taken at the time of initial diagnosis, prior to any treatment. Following sampling, methimazole starting at 30 mg daily was given to hyperthyroidism patients, and high-dose intravenous methylprednisolone was given to ophthalmopathy patients. Thyroid tissue and blood T-cell repertoires from six Graves' hyperthyroidism patients were also compared in the study. A discovery cohort of roughly 100 patients, 43 with Graves' ophthalmopathy and 57 with stable Graves' hyperthyroidism, was used to find distinguishing TCR V-J signatures. According to the paper, TCR Vbeta CDR3 sequencing was carried out on over 130 peripheral blood samples, which came from 40 to 45 ophthalmopathy, fewer than 80 hyperthyroidism and approximately 17 progressor patients. The 100 discovery patients were divided at random into training and test sets in a 7:3 ratio. Prospective prediction of ophthalmopathy was tested in an independent validation cohort of approximately 18 hyperthyroidism patients and 17 patients who later progressed to ophthalmopathy. The full study reports these points: In validation, progression to ophthalmopathy was predicted by the model with about 70% sensitivity and around 75% specificity, a median of approximately 6.5 months before onset. Sample size was not statistically predetermined, and investigators were not blinded to group allocation. Most expanded thyroid clonotypes (frequency above 0.001) were also detected in blood, suggesting blood repertoires may reflect thyroid immune responses. In cross-validation, a model built on a 13 V-J signature told ophthalmopathy apart from stable hyperthyroidism with 87.88% sensitivity and around 83% specificity, and in testing the same model reached 80%/75%.

In regard to this clonotype: The specificity of this receptor is unknown. No much larger clone is present one base from it, and per-base qualities are unavailable.

Reading the germline V gene gives CDR1 KGHDR and CDR2 SFDVKD. V and J lose 2 bases and 9 bases, and a span of 13 bases separates them. Spanning cysteine to phenylalanine, the CDR3 consists of 15 amino acids. Only CDR3 DNA remains: 45 bases, in frame from the first base. Stable Graves' hyperthyroidism was defined as the absence of progression to ophthalmopathy over 18 months of follow-up. Hyperthyroidism patients were aged 18 to 65 years and newly diagnosed, with disease duration of less than 2 months. Exclusion was applied to patients with uncontrolled infections, other autoimmune diseases, pregnancy or lactation. Diagnoses relied on clinical symptoms, serum thyroxine and TRAb, thyroid ultrasound and orbital computed tomography. PBMCs were separated from under 12 ml of fresh peripheral blood using Ficoll-Paque density gradient centrifugation. Total RNA was extracted using Trizol reagent, and RNA quality was assessed on an Agilent 2100 Bioanalyzer.

The TCR beta CDR3 regions were amplified from RNA transcripts. The first round of RT-PCR for the TCR CDR3 was performed with the HTBI primer set and the Qiagen OneStep RT-PCR kit. A second multiplex PCR round built the libraries, followed by size selection and purification. Paired-end sequencing of the libraries was performed with 100 bp reads on an Illumina HiSeq2000. The paper's processing steps were these. SOAPnuke was used to process the raw data, throwing out any read that contained adapters or uncalled bases, had a mean Phred below 15, or lacked an exact constant-primer or identifier match. COPE v1.2.5 was used to merge high-quality paired reads, and clonotypes were defined as unique nucleotide sequences. MiTCR v1.1 was used to align the clonotypes against IMGT TRBV, TRBD and TRBJ reference segments. The analysis was restricted to V-J combinations with a frequency above 0.0001, which together covered around 99% of the repertoires. The TCS score was defined as the ratio of F50 (clonal expansion) to E x V (chaos), calculated using BLOSUM62-based TCRdist between CDR3 peptides within each V-J. Welch's t-statistics and random forest reduced just over 500 V-J features to 10 to 15, which were used in a naive Bayes classifier (R e1071). Clones were called with MiXCR by TCRdb after fastp trimmed the public reads at Q25, and only in-frame beta chains were retained. All rows with the same CDR3 protein become a single entry with the most common DNA and genes. It is TCRdb's table, rather than the study itself, that gives the V and J calls and clone size. This sample has around 500,000 distinct CDR3 sequences in its table, and around an eighth of those were observed once. Around a sixth of the sample belongs to the ten largest clones.

The material sequenced was blood. The V and J segments used are TRBV24-1 and TRBJ1-6; no D segment can be confidently identified. The receptor comes from a woman aged 18-30 years with Graves' hyperthyroidism. Here the CDR3 is given as CATSDSRRGPSPLHF. The nucleotide sequence is given as TGTGCCACCAGTGATTCCCGCCGGGGTCCTTCACCCCTCCACTTT.